The clone carrying this T cell receptor beta chain has just one count. This record belongs to a study of T cell repertoires in cytomegalovirus infection. MiXCR, applied by TCRdb to the reads, yields one record per CDR3 protein. Here the sample spans 150,000 to 200,000 distinct CDR3 sequences, roughly 20% being singletons. From germline, CDR1 is MNHEY and CDR2 SMNVEV (reference sequence). V was trimmed by 6 bases and J by 1 base, leaving 9 bases between them. This CDR3 has 13 residues. Input material: PBMCs. V gene TRBV27 combines with J gene TRBJ1-1, with D hard to call. This TCR derives from a human donor in good health (CMV status not recorded). Some clones in this sample may be carry-over from other donors' samples. DNA for the CDR3: TGTGCCAGCAGGGTCGGACGGAACACTGAAGCTTTCTTT. It codes for CASRVGRNTEAFF.